This T cell receptor (beta chain) was recovered during a study of vaccination effects on CD4 cells after COVID-19. About this clone itself: Its antigen is still unknown.

Losses at the gene ends were 5 bases for V and 4 bases for J; bases not matched to a gene: 1. CDR1 SNHLY and CDR2 FYNNEI come from the germline V gene. The CDR3 has 13 residues. Sequencing in the ViraFEST assay came after antigen-specific CD4+ T cells had been expanded with viral peptide pools, which were used to stimulate PBMC. Researchers isolated CD4+ T cells once about eleven days of culture had elapsed. Each person got two doses of an mRNA SARS-CoV-2 vaccine, BNT162b2 or mRNA-1273. The assay was immunoSEQ multiplex PCR, and TCRdb's table has in-frame clones only and misses some. The table records over 50,000 clones, approximately 73% of them present only once.

Specimen: CD4+ T cells from PBMCs cultured with HCoV-229E spike peptides, collected after COVID-19 vaccination. The genes are TRBV2 and TRBJ1-4; 7 bases agree with TRBD1. This sequence was found in a human donor who received a COVID-19 vaccine. The CDR3 DNA sequence: TGTGCCAGCAGTAACAGGGGTAATGAAAAACTGTTTTTT. Residues: CASSNRGNEKLFF.